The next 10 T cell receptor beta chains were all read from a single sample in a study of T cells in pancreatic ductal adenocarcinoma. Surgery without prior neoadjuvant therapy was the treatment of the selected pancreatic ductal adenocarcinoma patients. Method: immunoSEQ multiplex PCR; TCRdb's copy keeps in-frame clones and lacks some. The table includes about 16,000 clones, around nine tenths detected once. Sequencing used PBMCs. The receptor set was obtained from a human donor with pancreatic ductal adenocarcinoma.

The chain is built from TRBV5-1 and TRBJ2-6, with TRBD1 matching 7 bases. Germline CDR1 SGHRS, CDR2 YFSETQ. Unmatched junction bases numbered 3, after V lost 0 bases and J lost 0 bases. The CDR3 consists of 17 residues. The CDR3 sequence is CASSLGQGDSGANVLTF. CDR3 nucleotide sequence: TGCGCCAGCAGCTTGGGACAGGGAGACTCTGGGGCCAACGTCCTGACTTTC.

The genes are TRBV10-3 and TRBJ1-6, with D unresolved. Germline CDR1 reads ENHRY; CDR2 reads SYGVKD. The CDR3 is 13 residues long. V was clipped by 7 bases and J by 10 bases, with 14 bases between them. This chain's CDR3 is CAINQAGNSPLHF. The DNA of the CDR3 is TGTGCCATCAACCAGGCAGGTAACTCACCCCTCCACTTT.

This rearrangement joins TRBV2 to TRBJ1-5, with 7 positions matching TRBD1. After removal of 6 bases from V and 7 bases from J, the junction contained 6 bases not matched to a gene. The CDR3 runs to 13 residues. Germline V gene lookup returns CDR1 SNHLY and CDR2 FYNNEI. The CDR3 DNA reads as TGTGCCAGCAGAAGGGGGCGCGGACAGCCCCAGCATTTT. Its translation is CASRRGRGQPQHF.

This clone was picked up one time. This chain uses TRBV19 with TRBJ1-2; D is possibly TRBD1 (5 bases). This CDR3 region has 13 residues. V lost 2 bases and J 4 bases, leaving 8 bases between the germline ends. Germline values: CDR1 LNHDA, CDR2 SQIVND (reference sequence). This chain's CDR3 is CASSILGGYGYTF. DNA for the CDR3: TGTGCCAGTAGTATACTCGGGGGCTATGGCTACACCTTC. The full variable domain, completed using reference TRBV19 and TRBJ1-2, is DGGITQSPKYLFRKEGQNVTLSCEQNLNHDAMYWYRQDPGQGLRLIYYSQIVNDFQKGDIAEGYSVSREKKESFPLTVTSAQKNPTAFYLCASSILGGYGYTFGSGTRLTVV.

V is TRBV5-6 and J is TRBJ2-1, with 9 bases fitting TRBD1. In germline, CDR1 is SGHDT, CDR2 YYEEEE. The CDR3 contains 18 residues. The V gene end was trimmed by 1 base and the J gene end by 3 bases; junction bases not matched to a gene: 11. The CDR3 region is CASSLSVTGGAIYNEQFF. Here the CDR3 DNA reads TGTGCCAGCAGCTTGTCCGTCACAGGGGGCGCGATCTACAATGAGCAGTTCTTC.

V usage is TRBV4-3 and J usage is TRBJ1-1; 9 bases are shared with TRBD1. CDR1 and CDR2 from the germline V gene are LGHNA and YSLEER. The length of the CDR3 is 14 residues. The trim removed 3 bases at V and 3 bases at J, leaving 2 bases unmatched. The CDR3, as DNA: TGCGCCAGCAGCCAGAGGACAGGGGACACTGAAGCTTTCTTT. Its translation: CASSQRTGDTEAFF.

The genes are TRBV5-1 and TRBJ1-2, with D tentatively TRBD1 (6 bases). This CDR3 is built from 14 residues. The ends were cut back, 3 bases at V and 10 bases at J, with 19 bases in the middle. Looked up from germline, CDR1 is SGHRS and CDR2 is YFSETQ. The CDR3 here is CASSYLLGDISYTF. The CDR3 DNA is TGCGCCAGCAGCTACCTACTCGGGGACATCTCCTACACCTTC.

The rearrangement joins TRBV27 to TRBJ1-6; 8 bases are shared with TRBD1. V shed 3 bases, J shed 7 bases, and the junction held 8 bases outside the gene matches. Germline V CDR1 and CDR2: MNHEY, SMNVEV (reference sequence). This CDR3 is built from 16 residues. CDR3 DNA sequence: TGTGCCAGCAGTTTGGGCAGGGGGCCTTCCAATTCACCCCTCCACTTT. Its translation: CASSLGRGPSNSPLHF.

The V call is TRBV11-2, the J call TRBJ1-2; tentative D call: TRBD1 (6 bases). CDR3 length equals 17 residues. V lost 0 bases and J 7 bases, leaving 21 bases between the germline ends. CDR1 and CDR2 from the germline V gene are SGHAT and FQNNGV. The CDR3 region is CASSLDRRGARARGYTF. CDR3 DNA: TGTGCCAGCAGCTTAGATCGTCGGGGGGCACGAGCTCGTGGCTACACCTTC. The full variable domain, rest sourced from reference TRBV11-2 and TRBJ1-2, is EAGVAQSPRYKIIEKRQSVAFWCNPISGHATLYWYQQILGQGPKLLIQFQNNGVVDDSQLPKDRFSAERLKGVDSTLKIQPAKLEDSAVYLCASSLDRRGARARGYTFGSGTRLTVV.

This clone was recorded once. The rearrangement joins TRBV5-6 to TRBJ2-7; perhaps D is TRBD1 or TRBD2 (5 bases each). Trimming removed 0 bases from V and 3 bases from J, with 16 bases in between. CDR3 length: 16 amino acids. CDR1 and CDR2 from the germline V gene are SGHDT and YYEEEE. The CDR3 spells CASSLGPGSHFYEQYF. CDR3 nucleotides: TGTGCCAGCAGCTTGGGGCCAGGGAGCCACTTCTACGAGCAGTACTTC.